One and the same sample provided the 14 T cell receptor beta chains below, sequenced in a study of molecular identifiers for immune sequencing clone quantification. TCRdb reanalysed the PCR reads using MiXCR and keeps one entry per CDR3 protein. The sample carries fewer than 350,000 distinct CDR3 sequences, about a fifth recorded once. The sample comprised naive CD8+ T cells from blood, with Jurkat cell RNA spiked in. Subset reported: FACS-sorted CD8+CD4-CCR7+CD45RA+ naive T cells. These receptors all stem from a human donor in good health. Some libraries in this study had Jurkat cell RNA spiked in.

This clonotype was detected many times. This rearrangement joins TRBV24-1 to TRBJ2-2, with 9 bases aligning to TRBD1. Germline V CDR1 and CDR2: KGHDR, SFDVKD. The V segment lost 4 bases and the J segment 3 bases; nucleotides outside the gene matches: 8. This CDR3 is built from 17 residues. The CDR3 protein is CATSDFSGTGYTGELFF. The CDR3 DNA reads TGTGCCACCAGTGACTTTTCCGGGACAGGGTACACCGGGGAGCTGTTTTTT.

This clonotype was seen ten or more times. V is TRBV6-5 and J is TRBJ2-7, with 7 bases that match TRBD1. CDR3 size: 12 residues. Germline assignment: CDR1 MNHEY and CDR2 SVGAGI. V trimming: 6 bases; J trimming: 3 bases; junction bases outside the gene matches: 2. CDR3 sequence (DNA): TGTGCCAGCAGCTACAGGGGCTACGAGCAGTACTTC. This gives the protein CASSYRGYEQYF.

The V call is TRBV4-3, the J call TRBJ2-3, with D possibly being TRBD2 (6 bases). The V end was cut by 0 bases, the J end by 0 bases, with 10 bases between. From germline, CDR1 is LGHNA and CDR2 YSLEER. The CDR3 contains 16 residues. CDR3: CASSQERGLSTDTQYF. The CDR3, as DNA: TGCGCCAGCAGCCAAGAGCGGGGTTTGAGCACAGATACGCAGTATTTT.

This clonotype appeared a few times. Because the CDR3 is missing its conserved closing phenylalanine or tryptophan, this is likely a read error. The rearrangement links TRBV9 to TRBJ2-3; 8 positions match TRBD2. The CDR3 totals 16 residues. The V and J ends lost 0 bases and 4 bases, in that order; junction bases with no gene match: 7. Per germline, CDR1 SGDLS and CDR2 YYNGEE. In nucleotides, the CDR3 is TGTGCCAGCAGCGTAGTGTCTAGCGGGCGCCCAGATACGCAGTATCTT. This translates into CASSVVSSGRPDTQYL.

In its sample, this clonotype was seen many times. The chain employs TRBV7-3 and TRBJ2-3, with a tentative D call TRBD1 (6 bases). The CDR3 spans 14 residues. Trimming took off 6 bases at V and 1 base at J, with 11 bases between the two ends. Per germline, CDR1 SGHTA and CDR2 FQGTGA. The CDR3 DNA reads TGTGCCAGCAGAATGGGGGCGGGCACAGATACGCAGTATTTT. Amino acid sequence: CASRMGAGTDTQYF.

As regards this clonotype: Given a much more abundant clone one base away, this may be a read error. J is TRBJ1-1 and V is TRBV6-2 or TRBV6-3; D remains unclear. The germline CDR1 and CDR2 sequences are MNHEY and SVGEGT. This CDR3 has 14 amino acids. The CDR3 nucleotides read TGTGCCAGCGGTTACTCGAGGCTGAACACTGAAGCTTTCTTT. This translates into CASGYSRLNTEAFF.

The chain employs TRBV4-1 and TRBJ2-7; D is unresolved. The CDR3 is made up of 11 amino acids. V was trimmed by 1 base and J by 6 bases, leaving 4 bases between them. CDR1 and CDR2 from the germline V gene are MGHRA and YSYEKL. The CDR3 sequence is CASSQGIEQYF. DNA of the CDR3: TGCGCCAGCAGCCAAGGAATCGAGCAGTACTTC.

This clonotype has just a few counts. This may arise from a read error, as a much more abundant clone is one base away. The CDR3 here is CASGLNEGTDAFF. The DNA for the CDR3 is TGTGCTAGTGGTTTGAATGAGGGCACTGATGCTTTCTTT. The V call is TRBV12-5, the J call TRBJ1-1; D is uncertain. The CDR3 totals 13 residues. CDR1 LGHNT and CDR2 FRNRAP come from the germline V gene. Together with reference TRBV12-5 and TRBJ1-1, the CDR3 gives the full variable domain: DARVTQTPRHKVTEMGQEVTMRCQPILGHNTVFWYRQTMMQGLELLAYFRNRAPLDDSGMPKDRFSAEMPDATLATLKIQPSEPRDSAVYFCASGLNEGTDAFFGQGTRLTVV.

Comment on this clonotype: A much larger clonotype is one base distant, so this may be a read error. The chain joins TRBV5-3 to TRBJ1-1, with D unresolved. TRBV5-3 is an open reading frame, and its role is uncertain. The CDR3 has 14 amino acids. CDR3 protein: CASSLGSQNTEAFF. CDR3 nucleotides: TGTGCCAGCAGCTTGGGGAGCCAGAACACTGAAGCTTTCTTT.

The sample holds many counts of this clonotype. The rearrangement links TRBV27 to TRBJ2-5, with D perhaps matching TRBD2 (7 bases). V gave up 2 bases and J gave up 6 bases, with 13 bases separating them. Germline assignment: CDR1 MNHEY and CDR2 SMNVEV (reference sequence). The CDR3 has 14 amino acids. The CDR3 coding sequence is TGTGCCAGCAGTTTAGGGGGGGCCGGGAAGACCCAGTACTTC. Protein: CASSLGGAGKTQYF.

This clonotype was found many times. The chain couples TRBV28 to TRBJ1-6; D is ambiguous. CDR1 and CDR2 (germline): MDHEN, SYDVKM. The CDR3 runs 14 residues. V gave up 6 bases and J gave up 5 bases, with 11 bases separating them. CDR3 bases: TGTGCCAGCAGGCCCAAACCAAATAATTCACCCCTCCACTTT. It specifies CASRPKPNNSPLHF.

This chain uses TRBV6-2 or TRBV6-3 with TRBJ1-1; D gene ambiguous. The CDR3 covers 13 residues. Germline CDR1 MNHEY, CDR2 SVGEGT. Trimming removed 6 bases at V and 1 base at J, with 9 bases between. As DNA, the CDR3 is TGTGCCAGCAGAAAGGCGGGGAACACTGAAGCTTTCTTT. It translates to CASRKAGNTEAFF.

The chain employs TRBV20-1 and TRBJ2-4, with D unclear. CDR3 length: 18 amino acids. Trimming took off 0 bases at V and 0 bases at J, with 18 bases between the two ends. Looked up from germline, CDR1 is DFQATT and CDR2 is SNEGSKA (reference sequence). The CDR3 loop is CSARDLSAPDEAKNIQYF. CDR3 nucleotide sequence: TGCAGTGCTAGAGATCTTTCGGCCCCGGACGAAGCCAAAAACATTCAGTACTTC.

In the case of this clonotype: Since a much larger clone is just one base distant, this may be a read error. This rearrangement joins TRBV7-9 to TRBJ2-7; D tentatively fits TRBD1 or TRBD2 (5 bases each). The germline V gene encodes CDR1 SEHNR and CDR2 FQNEAQ (reference sequence). There are 12 residues in the CDR3. This CDR3 is CASRSTWDEQHF. The CDR3 coding sequence is TGTGCCAGCAGATCGACCTGGGACGAGCAGCACTTC. Looking up the rest from reference TRBV7-9 and TRBJ2-7 gives the full variable domain: DTGVSQNPRHKITKRGQNVTFRCDPISEHNRLYWYRQTLGQGPEFLTYFQNEAQLEKSRLLSDRFSAERPKGSFSTLEIQRTEQGDSAMYLCASRSTWDEQHFGPGTRLTVT.